This record concerns one TCR beta chain sequence. Its antigen is unidentified. This sample is drawn from a study of beta chain features in type 1 diabetes. The study's findings and limits: Moderate but significant shortening of TCRB CDR3s was recorded in all four CD4+ subsets from Type 1 diabetes patients. cDNA-based reads could over-represent cells with high TCR expression. In the patient group, naive, central memory and Treg TCRB repertoires seemed more alike than in the healthy donor group.

In germline, CDR1 is LNHDA, CDR2 SQIVND (reference sequence). CDR3 length equals 16 residues. V was cut by 5 bases and J by 0 bases, with 15 bases left in between. CD4+ cells of the naive, central memory, regulatory and stem cell-like memory types were sorted via CD45RO/CCR7/CD25/CD127/CD95/CD27. What was sequenced were expressed TCRB transcripts, since all of the isolated RNA had been reverse transcribed. Here immunoSEQ multiplex PCR was the method, and the copy in TCRdb shows in-frame clones only, minus some. In the table there are about 160,000 clones, about 9% of which are singletons. V usage is TRBV19 and J usage is TRBJ2-3; D may be TRBD2 (6 bases). The TCR originated in a woman aged 18-29 years with type 1 diabetes. The sample comprised central memory CD4+ T cells from blood. CDR3 amino acids: CASSPRDGPSTDTQYF. Written as DNA, the CDR3 is TGTGCCAGTAGTCCGCGGGACGGACCTAGCACAGATACGCAGTATTTT.